Listed here is a single T cell receptor (beta chain). Its target is not known. This record comes from a study of shared clonotypes between healthy human individuals. Whole-study findings and limits: The genetic and exposure-history diversity represented was limited by few donors.

Clones were read by immunoSEQ multiplex PCR, and TCRdb kept only the in-frame ones, dropping some. Altogether a few million clones are present, just over 90% being singletons, with the ten largest covering approximately 1.6%. CD45RO-negative, CCR7-positively selected cells formed the naive CD8 fraction, excluding terminally differentiated effector memory CD45RA+ cells. From germline, CDR1 is MDHEN and CDR2 SYDVKM. The CDR3 is made up of 12 amino acids. The ends were cut back, 5 bases at V and 8 bases at J, with 12 bases in the middle. The chain links TRBV28 to TRBJ1-1; D may be TRBD1 (6 bases). The sequence came from a man in his late teens or twenties in good health. Some clones in this sample may be carry-over from other donors' samples. Sequencing was carried out using naive CD8+ T cells from PBMCs. In nucleotides, the CDR3 is TGTGCCAGCAGTACCGGACAGTTCGAAGCTTTCTTT. This codes for CASSTGQFEAFF.